These 10 T cell receptor beta chains came from one sample sequenced in a study of tumor-infiltrating lymphocytes in primary liver carcinoma. Starting from roughly 540 ng of total RNA, TCR beta cDNA was produced with a primer in the constant region. Researchers made the TCR beta libraries by running three nested multiplex PCR rounds with slightly modified ARM-PCR. The first two PCR rounds used TRBV1-TRBV30 primers with a Cbeta primer, nine to ten cycles each. TCRdb called the multiplex PCR reads again in MiXCR, with one record for every CDR3 protein. The data hold about 92,000 distinct CDR3 sequences, with 68% observed a single time. The study co-extracted DNA and RNA from roughly 20-30 mg of unsorted bulk tissue. Sequenced: tumor-adjacent normal liver tissue. The source is a man aged 40-49 years with primary liver carcinoma and hepatitis B virus infection.

Comments on this clonotype: At one of its ends the junction is not consistent with the germline gene, which may arise from a read error. The V and J genes are TRBV11-2 and TRBJ2-3, with a weak D call TRBD2 (6 bases). Germline CDR1 and CDR2: SGHAT and FQNNGV. This CDR3 has 13 residues. The CDR3, as DNA: TGTGCCAGCAGCCTACTAGCAGACGATACGCAGAATTTT. It codes for CASSLLADDTQNF.

Points on this clonotype: This may be a read error: a much more frequent sequence differs by one nucleotide. The chain links TRBV28 to TRBJ1-5, with D possibly TRBD2 on 6 matching bases. The J call may not be correct, given that the DNA end is closer to TRBJ2-3. This CDR3 has 16 residues. Germline V lookup: CDR1 MDHEN, CDR2 SYDVKM. The CDR3 sequence: CASRLPGSYSNQPQYF. Written as DNA, the CDR3 is TGTGCCAGCAGATTACCCGGGAGCTATAGCAATCAGCCCCAGTATTTT.

This clonotype was counted at least ten times. The chain is built from TRBV10-3 and TRBJ1-1; a possible D gene is TRBD1 (5 bases). The CDR3 has 13 amino acids. The germline V and J ends were trimmed by 6 bases and 1 base, with 9 bases remaining between them. CDR1 is ENHRY and CDR2 is SYGVKD in the germline V gene. The CDR3 here is CAISPTGNTEAFF. CDR3 coding DNA: TGTGCCATCAGCCCCACAGGGAACACTGAAGCTTTCTTT.

In its sample, this clonotype was seen many times. V usage is TRBV5-1 and J usage is TRBJ2-7; 8 positions match TRBD2. CDR3 length equals 16 residues. Trimming took 4 bases from V and 3 from J; bases not matched to a gene: 12. Germline CDR1 and CDR2: SGHRS and YFSETQ. CDR3 DNA sequence: TGCGCCAGCAGCAGCGCAATTAGCGGGACTGGCTACGAGCAGTACTTC. This codes for CASSSAISGTGYEQYF.

Worth noting for this clonotype: The junction does not match germline at one end; this may be a read error. The rearrangement links TRBV11-2 to TRBJ2-2; a possible D gene is TRBD1 (6 bases). This CDR3 has 13 residues. Germline values: CDR1 SGHAT, CDR2 FQNNGV. This chain's CDR3 is CAAGQGNTGELFF. The CDR3 DNA reads TGTGCCGCGGGTCAGGGGAACACTGGGGAGCTGTTTTTT.

This clonotype has a single count. Compared with germline, one end of the junction differs, possibly owing to a read error. The V and J genes are TRBV18 and TRBJ2-7; 7 nucleotides agree with TRBD2. Germline CDR1 and CDR2: KGHSH and LQKENI. The CDR3 covers 14 residues. This chain's CDR3 is CASSDIAGSYERYF. Here the CDR3 DNA reads TGTGCCAGCTCGGACATAGCGGGTAGCTACGAGCGGTACTTC. Full variable domain (outside the CDR3, taken from reference TRBV18 and TRBJ2-7): NAGVMQNPRHLVRRRGQEARLRCSPMKGHSHVYWYRQLPEEGLKFMVYLQKENIIDESGMPKERFSAEFPKEGPSILRIQQVVRGDSAAYFCASSDIAGSYERYFGPGTRLTVT.

Comment on this clonotype: The conserved phenylalanine or tryptophan is not found at the CDR3 terminus, so this likely reflects a read error. This sequence joins TRBV6-1 and TRBJ2-1; 9 nucleotides agree with TRBD2. The junction had 19 bases not matched to a gene; V was cut back by 7 bases and J by 0 bases. CDR1 and CDR2 (germline): MNHNS, SASEGT. CDR3 length: 20 residues. The CDR3 DNA reads as TGTGCCAGCACCCCGGGTCGGCTAGCGGGAAAATGGAGCTCCTACAATGAGCAGTTCTTG. Translated, it gives CASTPGRLAGKWSSYNEQFL.

To note about this clonotype: The junction and the germline gene differ at one end; a read error may be behind it. The chain links TRBV5-1 to TRBJ2-6; possible D gene TRBD1, 6 bases. This CDR3 has 16 residues. CDR1 and CDR2 from the germline V gene are SGHRS and YFSETQ. For the CDR3, the DNA is TGCGCCAGCAGCCTGAGGACAGTTTCTGGGGCCAACGTCCCGACTTTC. Translating it yields CASSLRTVSGANVPTF.

Comments on this clonotype: This clone may be a read error of a much larger clone one base away. The chain uses TRBV7-8 and TRBJ2-1, with D unresolved. In germline, CDR1 is SGHVS, CDR2 FQNEAQ. CDR3 length: 14 amino acids. CDR3 sequence (DNA): TGTGCCAGCAGCTTAACCACACTCTACAATGAGCAGCTCTTC. It specifies CASSLTTLYNEQLF.

Comments on this clonotype: Since the CDR3 does not end with the conserved phenylalanine or tryptophan, this likely comes from a read error. The chain uses TRBV4-1 and TRBJ2-1, with 8 bases fitting TRBD2. In germline, CDR1 is MGHRA, CDR2 YSYEKL. With 3 bases clipped from V and 10 bases from J, the junction kept 8 bases outside the gene matches. The CDR3 loop spans 14 amino acids. The CDR3 reads CASSQGLERGEQFL. In DNA, the CDR3 is TGCGCCAGCAGCCAGGGACTAGAGCGGGGCGAGCAGTTCCTT.